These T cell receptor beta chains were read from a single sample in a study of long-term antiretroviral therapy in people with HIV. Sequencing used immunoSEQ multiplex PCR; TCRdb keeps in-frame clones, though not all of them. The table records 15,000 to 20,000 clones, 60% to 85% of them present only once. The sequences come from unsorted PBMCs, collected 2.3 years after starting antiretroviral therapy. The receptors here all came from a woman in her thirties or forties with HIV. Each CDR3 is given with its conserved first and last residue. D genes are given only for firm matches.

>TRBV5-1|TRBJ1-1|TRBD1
CASSREGQGSTEAFF
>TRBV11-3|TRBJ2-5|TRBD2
CASSPGLAGTLQETQYF
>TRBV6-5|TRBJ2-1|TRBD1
CATLVQGPSGNEQFF
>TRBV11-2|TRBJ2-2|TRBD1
CASSPRQGTNTGELFF
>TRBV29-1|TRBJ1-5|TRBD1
CSVLTGDSNQPQHF
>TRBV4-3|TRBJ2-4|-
CASSAMQADIQYF
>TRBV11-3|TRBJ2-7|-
CASSLGSRPYEQYF
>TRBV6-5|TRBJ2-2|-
CASSLLRDTGELFF
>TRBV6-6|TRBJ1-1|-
CASGDVNTEAFF
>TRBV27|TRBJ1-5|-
CASRKQGGQPQHF
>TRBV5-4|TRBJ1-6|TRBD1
CASSFLQGRRNSPLHF
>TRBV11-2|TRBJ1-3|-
CASSLAPYTVGPGNTIYF
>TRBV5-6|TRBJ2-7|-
CASSLEGVPYEQYF
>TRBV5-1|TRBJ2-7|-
CASSLVGVGHIGDEQYF
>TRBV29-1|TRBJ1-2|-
CSVFGTSRYGYTF
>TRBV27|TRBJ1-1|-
CASSWRNSVPLTEAFF
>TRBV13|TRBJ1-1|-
CASRRGNTEAFF
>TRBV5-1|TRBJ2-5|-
CASSLGVNSGETQYF
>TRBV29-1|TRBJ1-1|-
CSVAQFGGMNTEAFF
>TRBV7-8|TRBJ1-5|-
CASSLVDSNQPQHF
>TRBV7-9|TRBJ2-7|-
CASSLSIYEQYF
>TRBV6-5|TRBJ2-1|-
CASSYSLINEQFF
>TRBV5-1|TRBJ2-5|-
CASSLSQETQYF
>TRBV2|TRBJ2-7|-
CASSRDSTPIMEQYF
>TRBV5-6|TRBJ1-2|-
CASLPEGQGDHYGYTF
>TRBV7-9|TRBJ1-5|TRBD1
CASSLGTGSNQPQHF
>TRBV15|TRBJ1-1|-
CATSRDGAVGSRF
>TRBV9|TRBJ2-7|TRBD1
CASSPSGTGGYEQYF
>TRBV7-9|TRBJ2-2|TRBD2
CASSLEGLGTGELFF
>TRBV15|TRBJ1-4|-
CATSRDGTEKLFF
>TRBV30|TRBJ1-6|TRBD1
CAWSVLTGESPLHF